This is a list of T cell receptor beta chains from one sample in a study of blood T cell repertoires in COVID-19. Sequencing used immunoSEQ multiplex PCR; TCRdb keeps in-frame clones, though not all of them. The sample holds 160,000 or so clones, roughly nine tenths seen once. Input material: peripheral blood. The receptors here all came from a man aged 60 to 75 with active or convalescent COVID-19. Both conserved end residues are part of each CDR3. The order of the fields is J gene, V gene, clone size, D gene, CDR3 DNA, CDR3 protein. The D gene is left open where the match is weak. A clone size is listed for some rows: how often the clone was seen (once, few, many), or a class if it is expanded.

J gene: TRBJ1-4
V gene: TRBV11-2
clone size: once
D gene: .
CDR3 DNA: TGTGCCAGCAGCCGAGTTATATCAAATGAAAAACTGTTTTTT
CDR3 protein: CASSRVISNEKLFF

J gene: TRBJ2-3
V gene: TRBV5-6
clone size: .
D gene: TRBD2
CDR3 DNA: TGTGCCAGCAAGAAGATAGCGGGGTCCTTCACAGATACGCAGTATTTT
CDR3 protein: CASKKIAGSFTDTQYF

J gene: TRBJ2-3
V gene: TRBV5-1
clone size: .
D gene: TRBD2
CDR3 DNA: TGCGCCAGCAGCTTGACCGTGGGACTAGCCGAAATTACCAGCACAGATACGCAGTATTTT
CDR3 protein: CASSLTVGLAEITSTDTQYF

J gene: TRBJ2-7
V gene: TRBV4-1
clone size: .
D gene: TRBD2
CDR3 DNA: TGCGCCAGCAGCCGCGGGGGTGGGTCGGTCTACGAGCAGTACTTC
CDR3 protein: CASSRGGGSVYEQYF

J gene: TRBJ2-1
V gene: TRBV27
clone size: .
D gene: TRBD1
CDR3 DNA: TGTGCCAGCAGAGAAGGGGCCTTAACCGGGACAGGGCAGTTCTTC
CDR3 protein: CASREGALTGTGQFF

J gene: TRBJ2-1
V gene: TRBV10-3
clone size: .
D gene: TRBD2
CDR3 DNA: TGTGCCATCAGTCCAAAAATAGGACTAGCGGGAGCCTTGCGCAATGAGCAGTTCTTC
CDR3 protein: CAISPKIGLAGALRNEQFF

J gene: TRBJ1-4
V gene: TRBV5-6
clone size: .
D gene: TRBD1
CDR3 DNA: TGTGCCAGCAGCTTGGGAACAGGGGGCACTAATGAAAAACTGTTTTTT
CDR3 protein: CASSLGTGGTNEKLFF

J gene: TRBJ2-3
V gene: TRBV20-1
clone size: .
D gene: .
CDR3 DNA: TGCAGTGCCCCCGCGGCGGCGCAGTATTTT
CDR3 protein: CSAPAAAQYF

J gene: TRBJ2-2
V gene: TRBV5-6
clone size: .
D gene: TRBD1
CDR3 DNA: TGTGCCAGCAGCCTAAACGGACAGGGTTACGGGGAGCTGTTTTTT
CDR3 protein: CASSLNGQGYGELFF

J gene: TRBJ2-4
V gene: TRBV5-3
clone size: .
D gene: TRBD2
CDR3 DNA: TGTGCCAGAAGCTTGGCCCCAGCGGGAGTTAAAAACATTCAGTACTTC
CDR3 protein: CARSLAPAGVKNIQYF

J gene: TRBJ1-2
V gene: TRBV7-9
clone size: few
D gene: .
CDR3 DNA: TGTGCCAGCAGCTTAGGAGTGGATGGCTACACCTTC
CDR3 protein: CASSLGVDGYTF

J gene: TRBJ2-3
V gene: TRBV5-6
clone size: .
D gene: .
CDR3 DNA: TGTGCCAGCAGCTTGTCGGGGTTCACAGATACGCAGTATTTT
CDR3 protein: CASSLSGFTDTQYF

J gene: TRBJ1-2
V gene: TRBV12-5
clone size: .
D gene: TRBD1
CDR3 DNA: TGTGCTAGTGGTTTGCCTCCCGCACAGGGGCCTAACTATGGCTACACCTTC
CDR3 protein: CASGLPPAQGPNYGYTF

J gene: TRBJ2-7
V gene: TRBV5-1
clone size: .
D gene: TRBD1
CDR3 DNA: TGCGCCAGCAACTCCGGGACAGGGACGGGGGAGCAGTACTTC
CDR3 protein: CASNSGTGTGEQYF

J gene: TRBJ1-1
V gene: TRBV10-2
clone size: .
D gene: .
CDR3 DNA: TGCGCCAGCAGAGGACTTTGGAACACTGAAGCTTTCTTT
CDR3 protein: CASRGLWNTEAFF

J gene: TRBJ2-5
V gene: TRBV25-1
clone size: .
D gene: .
CDR3 DNA: TGTGCCATCGGGTCAGGGGAGACCCAGTACTTC
CDR3 protein: CAIGSGETQYF

J gene: TRBJ2-3
V gene: TRBV19
clone size: .
D gene: TRBD1
CDR3 DNA: TGTGCCAGTAGTAGACAGGGGAACACAGATACGCAGTATTTT
CDR3 protein: CASSRQGNTDTQYF

J gene: TRBJ1-4
V gene: TRBV2
clone size: .
D gene: TRBD1
CDR3 DNA: TGTGCCAGCAGTGCAAGCACCGGGACAGAAGAAAAACTGTTTTTT
CDR3 protein: CASSASTGTEEKLFF

J gene: TRBJ2-1
V gene: TRBV19
clone size: .
D gene: TRBD2
CDR3 DNA: TGTGCCAGCCGGACTAGCGGGACCTCCTACAATGAGCAGTTCTTC
CDR3 protein: CASRTSGTSYNEQFF

J gene: TRBJ2-1
V gene: TRBV13
clone size: .
D gene: TRBD2
CDR3 DNA: TGTGCCAGCAGCTTCCGCGGGAGAGTGGAAAATGAGCAGTTCTTC
CDR3 protein: CASSFRGRVENEQFF

J gene: TRBJ1-6
V gene: TRBV19
clone size: .
D gene: .
CDR3 DNA: TGTGCCAGTAGGACGGACAGTGATAATTCACCCCTCCACTTT
CDR3 protein: CASRTDSDNSPLHF

J gene: TRBJ2-7
V gene: TRBV10-3
clone size: .
D gene: .
CDR3 DNA: TGTGCCATCAGTGATAAGGAAGGGGCGAACGAGCAGTACTTC
CDR3 protein: CAISDKEGANEQYF

J gene: TRBJ2-5
V gene: TRBV11-2
clone size: .
D gene: TRBD2
CDR3 DNA: TGTGCCAGCAGCGGGACTAGCGGGAGGCTAGAGACCCAGTACTTC
CDR3 protein: CASSGTSGRLETQYF

J gene: TRBJ1-4
V gene: TRBV11-2
clone size: .
D gene: .
CDR3 DNA: TGTGCCAGCAGCTTCCAGGGGCAGGATGAAAAACTGTTTTTT
CDR3 protein: CASSFQGQDEKLFF

J gene: TRBJ1-6
V gene: TRBV5-1
clone size: .
D gene: TRBD1
CDR3 DNA: TGCGCCAGCAGCACCGGACAGGGCAGGTCACCCCTCCACTTT
CDR3 protein: CASSTGQGRSPLHF

J gene: TRBJ2-7
V gene: TRBV5-1
clone size: .
D gene: .
CDR3 DNA: TGCGCCAGTACTAGCCTTTCGTCGTACGAGCAGTACTTC
CDR3 protein: CASTSLSSYEQYF

J gene: TRBJ2-1
V gene: TRBV6-5
clone size: .
D gene: .
CDR3 DNA: TGTGCCAGCACCCGTTACAATGAGCAGTTCTTC
CDR3 protein: CASTRYNEQFF

J gene: TRBJ1-2
V gene: TRBV5-6
clone size: .
D gene: .
CDR3 DNA: TGTGCCAGCAGCTTAGTTCAAGCGGGCTACACCTTC
CDR3 protein: CASSLVQAGYTF

J gene: TRBJ1-2
V gene: TRBV6-5
clone size: once
D gene: .
CDR3 DNA: TGTGCCAGCAGTTACTCATTCACAGGGAAGGGTGGCTACACCTTC
CDR3 protein: CASSYSFTGKGGYTF

J gene: TRBJ1-1
V gene: TRBV27
clone size: .
D gene: .
CDR3 DNA: TGTGCCAGCAGTAACCAGGGAATGGGGAACACTGAAGCTTTCTTT
CDR3 protein: CASSNQGMGNTEAFF

J gene: TRBJ2-1
V gene: TRBV6-5
clone size: .
D gene: .
CDR3 DNA: TGTGCCAGCAGTTACGAACCCAGGGTAACTGAGCAGTTCTTC
CDR3 protein: CASSYEPRVTEQFF

J gene: TRBJ2-2
V gene: TRBV1
clone size: .
D gene: .
CDR3 DNA: TGCACCAGCAGCCCCTGGCCGACTAGCGGGGGGGCTGGTTGGGCCGGGGAGCTGTTTTTT
CDR3 protein: CTSSPWPTSGGAGWAGELFF

J gene: TRBJ2-4
V gene: TRBV10-3
clone size: .
D gene: .
CDR3 DNA: TGTGCCATCAGTGAGTCGTCAGACATTCAGTACTTC
CDR3 protein: CAISESSDIQYF

J gene: TRBJ1-2
V gene: TRBV9
clone size: .
D gene: TRBD1
CDR3 DNA: TGTGCCAGCAGCGAATCGACAGGGTCGAACTATGGCTACACCTTC
CDR3 protein: CASSESTGSNYGYTF

J gene: TRBJ2-7
V gene: TRBV18
clone size: few
D gene: .
CDR3 DNA: TGTGCCAGCTCACTCGGGACTGCCTACGAGCAGTACTTC
CDR3 protein: CASSLGTAYEQYF

J gene: TRBJ1-1
V gene: TRBV27
clone size: .
D gene: .
CDR3 DNA: TGTGCCAGCAGTTTAAGGCAGGGCGTCACTGAAGCTTTCTTT
CDR3 protein: CASSLRQGVTEAFF

J gene: TRBJ1-2
V gene: TRBV12-3/TRBV12-4
clone size: .
D gene: .
CDR3 DNA: TGTGCCAGCAGTTTGCAGAGGTTTGGCTACACCTTC
CDR3 protein: CASSLQRFGYTF